The 25 T cell receptor beta chains listed next were all sequenced from one sample in a study of blood T cell repertoires in COVID-19. Only in-frame clones appear in the TCRdb table, and some are missing; sequencing was by immunoSEQ multiplex PCR. The sample has 60,000 to 75,000 clones; 70% to 90% are singletons. The specimen sequenced was peripheral blood. The receptors come from a woman in her forties or fifties with COVID-19, enrolled during active disease.

The chain uses TRBV19 and TRBJ2-3; D is uncertain. Germline V lookup: CDR1 LNHDA, CDR2 SQIVND (reference sequence). Trimming pared 4 bases from V and 5 bases from J, leaving 13 bases between. The CDR3 extends over 14 amino acids. The CDR3 DNA follows: TGTGCCAGTAGTAACCTAGTGGTGGGAGATACGCAGTATTTT. Residues: CASSNLVVGDTQYF.

V and J are TRBV19 and TRBJ2-1, with TRBD2 identical over 8 bases. Trimming cost V 6 bases and J 5 bases; bases outside gene matches: 6. Germline CDR1 LNHDA, CDR2 SQIVND (reference sequence). The CDR3 length is 14 residues. The CDR3 DNA is TGTGCCAGTAGGCCACTAGCGGCGAACAATGAGCAGTTCTTC. As protein: CASRPLAANNEQFF.

The CDR3 region has the DNA TGTGCCAGCAGTACCCGACAGGGTAGCCAGCCCCAGCATTTT. It encodes CASSTRQGSQPQHF. The chain is built from TRBV6-5 and TRBJ1-5; TRBD1 matches 7 bases. V lost 5 bases, J lost 7 bases, and 8 bases stayed unmatched. In germline, CDR1 is MNHEY, CDR2 SVGAGI. This CDR3 region has 14 residues.

V usage is TRBV14 and J usage is TRBJ2-3; 7 nucleotides align to TRBD2. Trimming took 0 bases from V and 3 from J; bases not matched to a gene: 6. This CDR3 comprises 16 residues. The germline CDR1 and CDR2 sequences are SGHDN and FVKESK. The CDR3 protein is CASSQDTGLGTDTQYF. The CDR3 DNA reads TGTGCCAGCAGCCAAGATACCGGACTAGGTACAGATACGCAGTATTTT.

This clone was seen only once. V and J are TRBV3-1 (or the pseudogene TRBV3-2) and TRBJ2-3, with D possibly matching TRBD1 (6 bases). This CDR3 comprises 16 residues. The V end was cut by 1 base, the J end by 1 base, with 12 bases between. CDR1 and CDR2 from the germline V gene are LGHDT and YNNKEL (reference sequence). The CDR3 region has the DNA TGTGCCAGCAGCCAAGCCCTCAGGGGAGGCACAGATACGCAGTATTTT. Protein: CASSQALRGGTDTQYF.

This chain joins TRBV30 and TRBJ2-3; TRBD1 matches 10 bases. There are 15 residues in the CDR3. Germline values: CDR1 GTSNPN, CDR2 SVGIG (reference sequence). V shed 0 bases and J 4 bases; nucleotides not matched to a gene: 4. The chain's CDR3 is CAWSVPGQGPDTQYF. The CDR3 bases are TGTGCCTGGAGTGTGCCGGGACAGGGGCCAGATACGCAGTATTTT.

This clone was seen only once. This chain links TRBV5-6 with TRBJ2-1; D might be TRBD2 (6 bases). This CDR3 contains 14 residues. The V end was cut by 0 bases, the J end by 7 bases, with 11 bases between. The germline V gene has CDR1 SGHDT and CDR2 YYEEEE. In DNA, the CDR3 is TGTGCCAGCAGCTTGGCGGGAGTGAGGAATGAGCAGTTCTTC. Amino acid sequence: CASSLAGVRNEQFF.

The V and J genes are TRBV27 and TRBJ1-2; TRBD1 aligns across 7 bases. This CDR3 has 13 residues. Germline CDR1 reads MNHEY; CDR2 reads SMNVEV (reference sequence). Germline trimming cut 4 bases from V and 7 bases from J; bases unmatched to any gene: 6. The CDR3, as DNA: TGTGCCAGCAGTTCGACAGGGAACGGTGGCTACACCTTC. Its translation: CASSSTGNGGYTF.

The gene calls are TRBV7-9 and TRBJ2-5; the D gene is possibly TRBD2 (5 bases). The CDR3 is 15 residues long. Trimming stripped 9 bases from V and 9 bases from J, with 26 bases between. Germline assignment: CDR1 SEHNR and CDR2 FQNEAQ (reference sequence). CDR3 amino acids: CASSLGSLNEMSQYF. DNA for the CDR3: TGTGCCAGTTCATTGGGGAGTCTAAATGAGATGTCCCAGTACTTC.

The gene calls are TRBV18 and TRBJ2-7; TRBD2 matches 14 bases. Trimming removed 3 bases from V and 7 bases from J; junction bases left unmatched: 5. The germline V gene has CDR1 KGHSH and CDR2 LQKENI. The CDR3 is 15 amino acids. In DNA form, the CDR3 reads TGTGCCAGCTCACCGGAGGGACTAGCGGGAGCTGAGCAGTACTTC. This codes for CASSPEGLAGAEQYF. The full variable domain, its missing parts supplied by reference TRBV18 and TRBJ2-7, is NAGVMQNPRHLVRRRGQEARLRCSPMKGHSHVYWYRQLPEEGLKFMVYLQKENIIDESGMPKERFSAEFPKEGPSILRIQQVVRGDSAAYFCASSPEGLAGAEQYFGPGTRLTVT.

The V gene is TRBV7-9, the J gene TRBJ2-7; D may be TRBD1 (6 bases). CDR3 length equals 13 residues. From germline, CDR1 is SEHNR and CDR2 FQNEAQ (reference sequence). The V and J ends lost 8 bases and 9 bases respectively, with 20 bases between them. Written as DNA, the CDR3 is TGTGCCAGCCAGGGGCCGCCCCTCTTCGCGCAGTACTTC. This gives the protein CASQGPPLFAQYF.

This rearrangement joins TRBV7-6 to TRBJ2-3, with 8 bases matching TRBD2. Looked up from germline, CDR1 is SGHVS and CDR2 is FNYEAQ. J was trimmed by 0 bases and V by 5 bases; bases with no gene match: 4. This CDR3 has 15 residues. The CDR3 protein is CASSRSGASTDTQYF. CDR3 sequence (DNA): TGTGCCAGCAGCCGTAGCGGGGCTAGCACAGATACGCAGTATTTT.

This clone occurred once. The chain is built from TRBV11-2 and TRBJ2-7; 7 bases are shared with TRBD2. Germline lookup yields CDR1 SGHAT and CDR2 FQNNGV. The V and J ends lost 3 bases and 0 bases, in that order; junction bases with no gene match: 5. The CDR3 sequence is 15 residues long. CDR3: CASSFEGTNSYEQYF. CDR3 DNA: TGTGCCAGCAGCTTTGAAGGGACTAACTCCTACGAGCAGTACTTC.

The chain combines TRBV6-5 with TRBJ2-3; D ambiguous. Per germline, CDR1 MNHEY and CDR2 SVGAGI. V gave up 4 bases and J gave up 0 bases, with 8 bases separating them. This CDR3 contains 14 residues. CDR3 residues: CASSWQTSTDTQYF. The CDR3, as DNA: TGTGCCAGCAGTTGGCAGACTAGCACAGATACGCAGTATTTT.

The J gene is TRBJ2-1, the V gene TRBV30, with 8 nucleotides matching TRBD1. The CDR3 extends over 12 amino acids. V was pared by 0 bases and J by 14 bases, with 6 bases of the junction left unmatched. The germline V gene encodes CDR1 GTSNPN and CDR2 SVGIG (reference sequence). The CDR3 here is CAWSVLGGQEFF. The CDR3 DNA is TGTGCCTGGAGTGTATTAGGGGGACAGGAGTTCTTC.

This clone was counted a single time. V and J are TRBV7-2 and TRBJ2-3, with 8 bases identical to TRBD2. The ends lost 3 bases at V and 6 bases at J; junction bases unmatched: 11. The germline CDR1 and CDR2 sequences are SGHTA and FQGNSA. The CDR3 spans 16 residues. CDR3 coding DNA: TGTGCCAGCAGCTTGTCAAGCGGGAGATTTACGGATACGCAGTATTTT. It translates to CASSLSSGRFTDTQYF.

The count of this clone is one. The CDR3 spells CASSLGGGRLHEQYF. The CDR3, as DNA: TGTGCCAGCAGCTTGGGGGGCGGGAGGCTACACGAGCAGTACTTC. The J gene is TRBJ2-7, the V gene TRBV5-4; 8 bases map to TRBD2. The CDR3 covers 15 residues. CDR1 and CDR2 from the germline V gene are SGHNT and YYREEE (reference sequence). V was pared by 0 bases and J by 5 bases, with 7 bases of the junction left unmatched.

V gene TRBV28 combines with J gene TRBJ1-5; D is perhaps TRBD1 (5 bases). The CDR3 consists of 16 residues. CDR1 is MDHEN, CDR2 SYDVKM, per germline. The V end lost 3 bases, the J end lost 0 bases, and 12 bases lay between the germline ends. CDR3 protein: CASSFRDWSSNQPQHF. For the CDR3, the DNA is TGTGCCAGCAGTTTCAGGGACTGGTCTAGCAATCAGCCCCAGCATTTT.

This rearrangement joins TRBV19 to TRBJ1-3, with TRBD1 matching over 8 bases. From germline, CDR1 is LNHDA and CDR2 SQIVND (reference sequence). The V gene end was trimmed by 7 bases and the J gene end by 0 bases; junction bases not matched to a gene: 8. This CDR3 spans 16 amino acids. CDR3 coding DNA: TGTGCCAGTAAGGCAGGGGGCTACACCTCTGGAAACACCATATATTTT. It yields the protein CASKAGGYTSGNTIYF.

The chain has TRBV7-9 and TRBJ2-7, with D possibly being TRBD1 (6 bases). This CDR3 has 12 amino acids. V shed 1 base and J shed 9 bases, with 10 bases lying between them. Germline lookup yields CDR1 SEHNR and CDR2 FQNEAQ (reference sequence). The chain's CDR3 is CASSLEGTRQYF. The CDR3 region has the DNA TGTGCCAGCAGCTTAGAAGGGACACGGCAGTACTTC.

CDR3 bases: TGTGCCAGCAGTCCCCGACTGCCAGAAAAACTGTTTTTT. Translation gives CASSPRLPEKLFF. The rearrangement links TRBV27 to TRBJ1-4; no firm D call. Germline V gives CDR1 MNHEY, CDR2 SMNVEV (reference sequence). The CDR3 length is 13 residues. V was cut by 5 bases and J by 8 bases, with 12 bases left in between.

The chain joins TRBV30 to TRBJ2-7, with unresolved D. The CDR3 runs 14 residues. Trimming left V 1 base short and J 0 bases short, with 10 bases between. CDR1 is GTSNPN and CDR2 is SVGIG in the germline V gene (reference sequence). CDR3: CAWSASADSYEQYF. CDR3 coding DNA: TGTGCCTGGAGTGCGTCGGCGGACTCCTACGAGCAGTACTTC.

Here the CDR3 reads CASSPTLNTQYF. CDR3 in DNA: TGTGCCAGCAGTCCCACGCTAAATACGCAGTATTTT. The genes are TRBV27 and TRBJ2-3; D gene uncertain. The CDR3 contains 12 residues. Trimming stripped 5 bases from V and 7 bases from J, with 10 bases between. Germline CDR1 reads MNHEY; CDR2 reads SMNVEV (reference sequence).

The chain employs TRBV19 and TRBJ2-5, with D possibly TRBD2 on 5 matching bases. Germline assignment: CDR1 LNHDA and CDR2 SQIVND (reference sequence). Trimming removed 7 bases at V and 4 bases at J, with 19 bases between. The CDR3 consists of 15 residues. CDR3 nucleotides: TGTGCCAGTACTCTGAGAGGGCCCCCCGGAGAGACCCAGTACTTC. It specifies CASTLRGPPGETQYF.

The chain employs TRBV3-1 (or the pseudogene TRBV3-2) and TRBJ2-1; D is possibly TRBD2 (6 bases). The V gene's germline CDR1 is LGHDT and CDR2 YNNKEL (reference sequence). The CDR3 spans 16 residues. V was shortened by 1 base and J by 1 base, with 11 bases between the two germline ends. The CDR3 loop is CASSQGGVASYNEQFF. In DNA form, the CDR3 reads TGTGCCAGCAGCCAAGGGGGGGTCGCGTCCTACAATGAGCAGTTCTTC.